What follows is one T cell receptor beta chain and its context. What it binds is not known. The data derive from a study of beta chain features in type 1 diabetes. At the level of the study: Cell yields, age and gender were similar between patients and healthy donors.

Expressed TCRB transcripts were sequenced after all isolated RNA was converted to cDNA. Regulatory, naive and central memory T cell samples averaged roughly 3.5 million reads. Profiled with immunoSEQ multiplex PCR; TCRdb holds only in-frame clones, not every one. Found here are about 340,000 clones, approximately 13% of them singletons; the top ten hold about 0.016%. Study outcomes and limitations: Shortening that was moderate but significant affected the TCRB CDR3s of Type 1 diabetes patients in all four CD4+ subsets. Possibly, sequencing cDNA over-represented cells that had high TCR expression levels.

About 120 mL of blood, on average, came from one heparinised draw per donor. The sequence derives from a woman between 18 and 29 years old with type 1 diabetes. Sequenced sample: naive CD4+ T cells from blood.

In DNA, the CDR3 is TGCGCCAGCAGCCAAGAGTGGCGACAGAAAAAAGGAAGCAATCAGCCCCAGCATTTT. This translates into CASSQEWRQKKGSNQPQHF. This rearrangement joins TRBV4-3 to TRBJ1-5; D is possibly TRBD1 (5 bases). V was pared by 0 bases and J by 1 base, with 19 bases between. Germline CDR1 reads LGHNA; CDR2 reads YSLEER. The CDR3 runs to 19 residues.